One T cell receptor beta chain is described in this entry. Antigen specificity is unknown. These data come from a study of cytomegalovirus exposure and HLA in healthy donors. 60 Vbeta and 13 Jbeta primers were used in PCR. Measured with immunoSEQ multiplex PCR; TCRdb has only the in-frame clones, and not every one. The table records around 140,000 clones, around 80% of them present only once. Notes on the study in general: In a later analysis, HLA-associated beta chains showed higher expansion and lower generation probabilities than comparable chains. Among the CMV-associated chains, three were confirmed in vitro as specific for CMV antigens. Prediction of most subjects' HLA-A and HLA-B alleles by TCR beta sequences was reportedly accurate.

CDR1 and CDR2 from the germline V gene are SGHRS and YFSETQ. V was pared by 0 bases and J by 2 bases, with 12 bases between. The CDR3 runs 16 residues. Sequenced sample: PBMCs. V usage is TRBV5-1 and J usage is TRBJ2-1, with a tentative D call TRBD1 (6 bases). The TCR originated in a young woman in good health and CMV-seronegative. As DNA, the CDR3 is TGCGCCAGCAGCTTGGAAGGGGACAAAGCCTACAATGAGCAGTTCTTC. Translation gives CASSLEGDKAYNEQFF.